This TCR beta chain originates from a study of shared clonotypes between healthy human individuals. Overall study: Three plates each covered CD4 naive and memory; CD8 naive two, CD8 memory one.

Comments on this clone: As yet, its antigen is unknown.

At the deep level, the assay was run. The repertoire was sequenced with immunoSEQ multiplex PCR; TCRdb's copy has only in-frame clones and lacks some. There are approximately 2,000,000 clones in the sample; about 93% occur only once, and more than 1.5% lies in the top ten. Between the trimmed V and J ends, which lost 7 bases and 3 bases, there was a span of 24 bases. CDR1 is LNHDA and CDR2 is SQIVND in the germline V gene (reference sequence). The length of the CDR3 is 17 residues. Study-wide points: Across a handful of donors, naive CD4 shared about 5%, naive CD8 3% to 3.5%, memory CD4 about 2.4%, memory CD8 approximately 0.4%. Shared clonotypes across all four donors exceeded non-shared ones in generation probability.

CD45RO-negative, CCR7-selected cells formed the naive CD8 fraction, which excluded terminally differentiated effector memory CD45RA+ cells. The clonotype was recovered from a man aged 18 to 29 in good health. Some clones in this sample may be carry-over from other donors' samples. The rearrangement uses TRBV19 and TRBJ1-1; D ambiguous. The specimen sequenced was naive CD8+ T cells from PBMCs. The CDR3 reads CASMKDREGVVDTEAFF. The CDR3 coding sequence is TGTGCCAGTATGAAGGATCGGGAGGGCGTGGTGGACACTGAAGCTTTCTTT.